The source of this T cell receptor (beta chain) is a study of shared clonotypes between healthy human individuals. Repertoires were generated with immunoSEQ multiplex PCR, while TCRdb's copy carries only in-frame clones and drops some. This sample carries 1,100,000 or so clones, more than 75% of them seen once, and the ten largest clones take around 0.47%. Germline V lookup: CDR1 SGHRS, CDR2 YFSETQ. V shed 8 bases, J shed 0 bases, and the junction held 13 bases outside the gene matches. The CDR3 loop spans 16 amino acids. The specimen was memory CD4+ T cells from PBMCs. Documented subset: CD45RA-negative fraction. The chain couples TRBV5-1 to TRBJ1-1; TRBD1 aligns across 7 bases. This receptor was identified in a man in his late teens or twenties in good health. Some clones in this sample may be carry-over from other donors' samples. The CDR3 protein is CASHPGQTVMNTEAFF. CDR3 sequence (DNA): TGCGCCAGTCATCCGGGACAGACAGTCATGAACACTGAAGCTTTCTTT.